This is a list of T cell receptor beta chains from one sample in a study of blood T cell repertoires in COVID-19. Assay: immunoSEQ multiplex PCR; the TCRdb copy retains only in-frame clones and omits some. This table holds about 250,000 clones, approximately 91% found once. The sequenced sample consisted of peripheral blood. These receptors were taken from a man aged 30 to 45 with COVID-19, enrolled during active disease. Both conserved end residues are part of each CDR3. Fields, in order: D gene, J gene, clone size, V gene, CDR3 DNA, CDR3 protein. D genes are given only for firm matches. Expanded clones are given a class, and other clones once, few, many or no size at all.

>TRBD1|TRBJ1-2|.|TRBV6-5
TGTGCCAGCAGTTACCTCACAGGGGAGACGGGCTATGGCTACACCTTC
CASSYLTGETGYGYTF
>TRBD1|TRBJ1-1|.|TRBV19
TGTGCCAGTAGTATAAGGGCAGGGGGGAACACTGAAGCTTTCTTT
CASSIRAGGNTEAFF
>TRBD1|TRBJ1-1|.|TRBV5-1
TGCGCCAGCAGCCGGACAGGGCAAAACACTGAAGCTTTCTTT
CASSRTGQNTEAFF
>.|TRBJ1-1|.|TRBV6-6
TGTGCCAGCAGCTGGAGGGGCACTGAAGCTTTCTTT
CASSWRGTEAFF
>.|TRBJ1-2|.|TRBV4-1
TGCGCCAGCAGCCAAGAGTGGGGGACAAACTATGGCTACACCTTC
CASSQEWGTNYGYTF
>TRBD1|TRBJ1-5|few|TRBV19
TGTGCCAGTAGTCCTCCCCGGGACAGGGGATGGAATCAGCCCCAGCATTTT
CASSPPRDRGWNQPQHF
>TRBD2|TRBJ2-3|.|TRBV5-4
TGTGCCAGCAGCCAGGGACTAGCGGAGCATACGCAGTATTTT
CASSQGLAEHTQYF
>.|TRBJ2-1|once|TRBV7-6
TGTGCCAGCAGCTCCCCCGACTCTCATAGCTCCTACAATGAGCAGTTCTTC
CASSSPDSHSSYNEQFF
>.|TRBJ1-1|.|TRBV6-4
TGTGCCAGCAGTTTCACACAGAACACTGAAGCTTTCTTT
CASSFTQNTEAFF
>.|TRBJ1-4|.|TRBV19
TGTGCCAGTAGTCAGCAGGAGGTAGGGAAACTGTTTTTT
CASSQQEVGKLFF
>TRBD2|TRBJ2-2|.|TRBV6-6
TGTGCCAGCAGTTGGACTAGCGGGGGGAACACCGGGGAGCTGTTTTTT
CASSWTSGGNTGELFF
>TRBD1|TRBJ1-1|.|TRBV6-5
TGTGCCAGCGCACAGGGGGCGAACACTGAAGCTTTCTTT
CASAQGANTEAFF
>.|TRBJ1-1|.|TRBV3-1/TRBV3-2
TGTGCCAGCAGCCAAGGTGGGCGTTACACTGAAGCTTTCTTT
CASSQGGRYTEAFF
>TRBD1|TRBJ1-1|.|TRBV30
TGTGCCTGGAGCGCAGGGGGCCGCACTGAAGCTTTCTTT
CAWSAGGRTEAFF
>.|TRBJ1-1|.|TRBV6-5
TGTGCCAGCAGTTACTCACCGGGAACGAACACTGAAGCTTTCTTT
CASSYSPGTNTEAFF
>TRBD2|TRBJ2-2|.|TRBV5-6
TGTGCCAGCAGCTGGACCACTCGGGGGGGCCGAGGTGGCACCGGGGAGCTGTTTTTT
CASSWTTRGGRGGTGELFF
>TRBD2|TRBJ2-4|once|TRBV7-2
TGTGCCAGCAGAGAAGGGCTAGCGGGGGGCCGACGAAACATTCAGTACTTC
CASREGLAGGRRNIQYF
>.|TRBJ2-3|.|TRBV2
TGTGCCAGCGAACTAGACATCACAGATACGCAGTATTTT
CASELDITDTQYF
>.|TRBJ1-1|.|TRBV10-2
TGCGCCAGCAGCGAAACTTATTCGGGTTCCGAAGCTTTCTTT
CASSETYSGSEAFF
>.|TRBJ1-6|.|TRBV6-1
TGTGCCAGCAGTGACGGACATTATTCACCCCTCCACTTT
CASSDGHYSPLHF
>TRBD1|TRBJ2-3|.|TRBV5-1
TGCGCCAGCAGCCCCGGACAGGGAGTAGATACGCAGTATTTT
CASSPGQGVDTQYF
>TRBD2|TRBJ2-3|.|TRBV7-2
TGTGCCAGCAGCTTAGCGCAAGAGGGACTAAACACAGATACGCAGTATTTT
CASSLAQEGLNTDTQYF
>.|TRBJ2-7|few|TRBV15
TGTGCCACCAGCAGAGATACGACAGGCTCCTACGAGCAGTACTTC
CATSRDTTGSYEQYF
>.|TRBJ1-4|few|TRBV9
TGTGCCAGCAGCGTAGGTTCCACCCAGGGGGAAAAACTGTTTTTT
CASSVGSTQGEKLFF
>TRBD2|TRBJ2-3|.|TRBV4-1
TGCGCCAGCAGCCAAGAAGGGGTAGCGGGGGGCACAGATACGCAGTATTTT
CASSQEGVAGGTDTQYF
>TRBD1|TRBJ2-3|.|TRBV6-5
TGTGCCAGCAGTATGGTAGGGGGCCGGGCAGATACGCAGTATTTT
CASSMVGGRADTQYF
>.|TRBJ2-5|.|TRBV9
TGTGCCAGCAGCCTCTCAAAGGGGCAAGGGGAGACCCAGTACTTC
CASSLSKGQGETQYF
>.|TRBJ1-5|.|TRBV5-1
TGCGCCAGCAGCTTACAGGGAGTCAATCAGCCCCAGCATTTT
CASSLQGVNQPQHF
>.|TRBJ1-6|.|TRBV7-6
TGTGCCAGCAGCCCAAGGACAGTTTGGGATTCACCCCTCCACTTT
CASSPRTVWDSPLHF
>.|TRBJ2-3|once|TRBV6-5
TGTGCCAGCCGGGAAACCCCCACAGATACGCAGTATTTT
CASRETPTDTQYF
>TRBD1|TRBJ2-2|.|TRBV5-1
TGCGCCAGCAGCTTGGGGCAGGGGGCCGCCGGGGAGCTGTTTTTT
CASSLGQGAAGELFF
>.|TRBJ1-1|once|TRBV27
TGTGCCAGCAGTTACAGGGTGTGGAACACTGAAGCTTTCTTT
CASSYRVWNTEAFF